Given below is one T cell receptor beta chain in context. The sample, about 9.2 milliliters of peripheral blood, was drawn from each donor. These data are taken from a study of blood T cells in healthy people across ages. With a J-beta primer mix and a sample-barcoded 5' primer, a second PCR ran about 7 to 12 cycles. TCRdb re-analysed the 5' RACE reads in MiXCR, keeping a single row per CDR3 protein. The table shows around 800,000 distinct CDR3 sequences, with 20% to 30% occurring only once. Germline V gives CDR1 SQVTM, CDR2 ANQGSEA. The CDR3 is 11 residues long. This sample was also put to use in a study of T cells of mothers and their children.

The chain carries TRBV29-1 and TRBJ2-5; D is possibly TRBD1 or TRBD2 (5 bases each). The J call is uncertain, as TRBJ2-1 better fits the DNA end. The receptor's source is a boy between 10 and 17 years old in good health. The sample taken for sequencing was blood. DNA for the CDR3: TGCAGCGTTGAAACGGGACCTGAGCAGTTCTTC. As protein: CSVETGPEQFF.